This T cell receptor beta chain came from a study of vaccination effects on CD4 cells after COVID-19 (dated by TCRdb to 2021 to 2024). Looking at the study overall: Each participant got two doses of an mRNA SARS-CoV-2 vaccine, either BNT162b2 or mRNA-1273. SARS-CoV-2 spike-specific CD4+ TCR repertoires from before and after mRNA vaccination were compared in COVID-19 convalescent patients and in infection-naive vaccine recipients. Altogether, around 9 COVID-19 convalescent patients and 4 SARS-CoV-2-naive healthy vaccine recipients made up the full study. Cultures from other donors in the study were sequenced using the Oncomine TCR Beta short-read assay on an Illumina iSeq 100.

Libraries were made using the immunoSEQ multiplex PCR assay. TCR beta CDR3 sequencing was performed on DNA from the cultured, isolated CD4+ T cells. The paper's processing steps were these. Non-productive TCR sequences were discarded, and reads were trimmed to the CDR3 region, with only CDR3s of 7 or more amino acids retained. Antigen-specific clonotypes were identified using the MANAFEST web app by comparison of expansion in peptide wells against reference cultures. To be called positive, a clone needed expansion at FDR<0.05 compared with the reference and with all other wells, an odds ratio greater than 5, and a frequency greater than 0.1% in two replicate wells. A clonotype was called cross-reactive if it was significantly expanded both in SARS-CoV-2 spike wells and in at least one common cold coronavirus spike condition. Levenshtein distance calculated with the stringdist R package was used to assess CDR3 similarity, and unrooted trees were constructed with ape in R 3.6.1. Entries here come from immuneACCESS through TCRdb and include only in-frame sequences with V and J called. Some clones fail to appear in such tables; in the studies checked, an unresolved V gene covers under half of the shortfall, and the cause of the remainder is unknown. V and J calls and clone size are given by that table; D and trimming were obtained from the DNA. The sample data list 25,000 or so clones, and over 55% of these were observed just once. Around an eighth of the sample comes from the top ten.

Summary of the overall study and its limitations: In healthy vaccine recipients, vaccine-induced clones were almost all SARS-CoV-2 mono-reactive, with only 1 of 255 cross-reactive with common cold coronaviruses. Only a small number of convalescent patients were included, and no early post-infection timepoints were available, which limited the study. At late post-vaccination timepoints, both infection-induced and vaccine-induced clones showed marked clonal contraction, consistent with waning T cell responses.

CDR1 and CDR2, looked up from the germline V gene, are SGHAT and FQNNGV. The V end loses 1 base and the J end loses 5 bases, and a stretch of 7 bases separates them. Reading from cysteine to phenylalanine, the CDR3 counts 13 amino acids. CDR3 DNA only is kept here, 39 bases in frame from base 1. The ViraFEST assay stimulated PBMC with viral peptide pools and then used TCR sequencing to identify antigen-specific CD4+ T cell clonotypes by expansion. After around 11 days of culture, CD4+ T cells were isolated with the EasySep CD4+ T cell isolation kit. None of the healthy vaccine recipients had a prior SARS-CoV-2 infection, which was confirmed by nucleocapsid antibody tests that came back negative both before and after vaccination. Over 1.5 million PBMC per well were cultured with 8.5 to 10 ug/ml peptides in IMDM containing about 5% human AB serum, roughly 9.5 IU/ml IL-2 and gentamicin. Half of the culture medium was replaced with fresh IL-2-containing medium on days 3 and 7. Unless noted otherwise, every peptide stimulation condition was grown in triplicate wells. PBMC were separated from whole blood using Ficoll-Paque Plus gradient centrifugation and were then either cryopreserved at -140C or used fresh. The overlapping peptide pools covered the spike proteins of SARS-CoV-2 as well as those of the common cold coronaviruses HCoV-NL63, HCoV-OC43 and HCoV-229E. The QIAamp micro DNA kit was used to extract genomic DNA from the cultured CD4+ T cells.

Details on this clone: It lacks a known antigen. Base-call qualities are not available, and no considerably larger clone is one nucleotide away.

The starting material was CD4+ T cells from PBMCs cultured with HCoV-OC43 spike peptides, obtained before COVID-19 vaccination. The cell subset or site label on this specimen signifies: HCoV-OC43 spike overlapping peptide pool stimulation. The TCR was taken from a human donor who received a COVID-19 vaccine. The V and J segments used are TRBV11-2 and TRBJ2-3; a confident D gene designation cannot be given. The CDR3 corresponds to CASSLGREDTQYF. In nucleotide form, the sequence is TGTGCCAGCAGCTTAGGTCGCGAAGATACGCAGTATTTT.